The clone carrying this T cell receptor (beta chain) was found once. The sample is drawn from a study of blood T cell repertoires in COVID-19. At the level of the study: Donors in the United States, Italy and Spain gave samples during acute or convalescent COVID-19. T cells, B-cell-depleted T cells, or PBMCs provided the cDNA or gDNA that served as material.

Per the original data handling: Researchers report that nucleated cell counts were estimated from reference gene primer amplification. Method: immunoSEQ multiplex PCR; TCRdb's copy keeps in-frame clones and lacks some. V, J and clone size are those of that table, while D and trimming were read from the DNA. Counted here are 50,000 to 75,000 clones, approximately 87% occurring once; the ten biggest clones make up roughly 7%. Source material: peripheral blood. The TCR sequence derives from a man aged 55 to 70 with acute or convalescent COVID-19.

CDR3 bases: TGTGCCACCAGCAGAGATCAGCGGAACACCATATATTTT. Its protein product is CATSRDQRNTIYF. The J gene is TRBJ1-3, the V gene TRBV15; D remains unclear. The CDR3 contains 13 residues. The germline V gene encodes CDR1 LNHNV and CDR2 YYDKDF (reference sequence). V was shortened by 0 bases and J by 7 bases, with 7 bases between the two germline ends.